The rows below give T cell receptor beta chains drawn from one sample of a study of blood T cell repertoires in COVID-19. Profiling relied on immunoSEQ multiplex PCR, and the TCRdb table lists in-frame clones only, not all of them. The table includes under 300,000 clones, approximately 80% detected once. Material: peripheral blood. These receptors came from a woman older than 75 with active or convalescent COVID-19. CDR3s include the opening cysteine and the closing phenylalanine or tryptophan. A D gene is named only where the DNA matches it firmly. The listing skips clone size in some rows; elsewhere it reads once, few, many or a size class.

j_gene: TRBJ2-2
v_gene: TRBV15
d_gene: -
abundance: few
CDR3nt: TGTGCCTTCGGGACACCGAACACCGGGGAGCTGTTTTTT
CDR3aa: CAFGTPNTGELFF

j_gene: TRBJ1-5
v_gene: TRBV19
d_gene: -
abundance: -
CDR3nt: TGTGCCAGTAGTATGGGAAGGGGGGGGTATAGCAATCAGCCCCAGCATTTT
CDR3aa: CASSMGRGGYSNQPQHF

j_gene: TRBJ2-7
v_gene: TRBV29-1
d_gene: -
abundance: once
CDR3nt: TGCAGCGTACTCACGCGGGGAGCCTCCTACGAGCAGTACTTC
CDR3aa: CSVLTRGASYEQYF

j_gene: TRBJ1-6
v_gene: TRBV19
d_gene: -
abundance: -
CDR3nt: TGTGCCTGCCGACAGGATTGGGTTTCACCCCTCCACTTT
CDR3aa: CACRQDWVSPLHF

j_gene: TRBJ2-7
v_gene: TRBV5-1
d_gene: TRBD1
abundance: -
CDR3nt: TGCGCCAGCAGCCTACCGAATACAGGGGGCCCAGACGAGCAGTACTTC
CDR3aa: CASSLPNTGGPDEQYF

j_gene: TRBJ1-2
v_gene: TRBV3-1/TRBV3-2
d_gene: -
abundance: -
CDR3nt: TGTGCCAGCCGTTGGGGGTCAGCGGGGCTCTATGGCTACACCTTC
CDR3aa: CASRWGSAGLYGYTF

j_gene: TRBJ2-7
v_gene: TRBV28
d_gene: -
abundance: -
CDR3nt: TGTGCCAGCAGACCTACTTTGGTAGCGGTATATTACGAGCAGTACTTC
CDR3aa: CASRPTLVAVYYEQYF

j_gene: TRBJ2-1
v_gene: TRBV2
d_gene: -
abundance: -
CDR3nt: TGTGCCAGCAGTGAAGCGGGGGGGCACTACAATGAGCAGTTCTTC
CDR3aa: CASSEAGGHYNEQFF

j_gene: TRBJ2-1
v_gene: TRBV28
d_gene: -
abundance: -
CDR3nt: TGTGCCAGCAGGACAGACATCCGGGACTTGAATGAGCAGTTCTTC
CDR3aa: CASRTDIRDLNEQFF

j_gene: TRBJ1-5
v_gene: TRBV30
d_gene: TRBD1
abundance: few
CDR3nt: TGTGCCTGGAGTCTATCCTCAGGGGGTAATCAGCCCCAGCATTTT
CDR3aa: CAWSLSSGGNQPQHF

j_gene: TRBJ1-2
v_gene: TRBV28
d_gene: -
abundance: -
CDR3nt: TGTGCCAGCAGCCCAGAGGGCAGAACCCCTGGCTATGGCTACACCTTC
CDR3aa: CASSPEGRTPGYGYTF

j_gene: TRBJ1-5
v_gene: TRBV10-3
d_gene: TRBD1
abundance: few
CDR3nt: TGTGCCATCAGCCTCGACAGGGATGGTCAGCCCCAGCATTTT
CDR3aa: CAISLDRDGQPQHF

j_gene: TRBJ2-2
v_gene: TRBV2
d_gene: TRBD1
abundance: -
CDR3nt: TGTGCCAGCTCCGGACAGGGAACCTCTACCGGGGAGCTGTTTTTT
CDR3aa: CASSGQGTSTGELFF